This TCR beta chain originates from a study of blood T cell repertoires in COVID-19 (dated by TCRdb to the early 2020s). Turning to the overall study: Samples from collaborators originated in the United States, Italy and Spain and spanned both the acute and convalescent phases of COVID-19. The prospective study material was composed of cDNA or gDNA derived from T cells, B-cell-depleted T cells, or PBMCs. The sample metadata nearly always contained a de-identified subject ID, COVID-19 status, age in years and sex. Deeply sampled blood TCRbeta repertoires from subjects exposed to, actively infected with, or recovered from COVID-19 were included in the dataset. Where HLA class I and class II types were available, the types were taken from metadata supplied by the sample provider, not from assay-based typing. The repertoires were released in a freely available public database intended as a resource for research on the immune response to SARS-CoV-2. Samples were obtained from the ongoing ImmuneRACE study (first 160 participants) and from some 1,200 subjects provided by 6 global collaborators.

About this clone itself: Its antigen remains unidentified. Per-nucleotide qualities are absent, and no much larger clonotype sits a single base away.

Overall study outcomes, separate from this receptor: How much clinical and demographic metadata was included differed by source and by participant, and the metadata was provided uncurated.

In the prospective study, participants were about 18 to 95 years old, resided in approximately 22 geographic areas of the United States, and were enrolled through a virtual design. In the prospective study, cohorts were assigned on the basis of participant-reported clinical history obtained from a screening survey and a study questionnaire. Exposed participants had been in contact, within 2 weeks of entering the study, with a person who had a PCR-confirmed or clinician-diagnosed case of COVID-19. In the prospective study, mobile phlebotomists collected whole blood, serum and a nasopharyngeal or oropharyngeal swab from each participant. Participants in the prospective study had the option to provide additional blood draws and questionnaires over a roughly 2-month period. Blood samples from the prospective study were shipped frozen or at room temperature prior to DNA extraction. TCRbeta CDR3 regions were amplified from genomic DNA using the immunoSEQ Assay, a bias-controlled multiplex PCR. Regarding the original processing steps: Within the assay, amplification of reference gene primers was used to estimate how many nucleated cells each sample contained. To quantify the absolute abundance of each unique TCRbeta CDR3 rearrangement, sequence reads were collapsed and filtered. For each sample, productive Simpson clonality was calculated as the square root of Simpson's diversity index across productive rearrangements. TCRdb re-hosts the immuneACCESS table, in-frame sequences only. Its copies lack some clones; in the studies checked, an unresolved V gene accounts for under half of them, and the cause for the rest is not known. The V and J calls and clone size are taken from that table; D and trimming were inferred from the DNA. The sample has about 310,000 clones on record, roughly 85% of them singletons. The ten most abundant clones make up approximately 1.9% of the sample.

For CDR1 and CDR2, the germline V gene lists MDHEN and SYDVKM. The CDR3, from cysteine to phenylalanine, totals 13 residues. The retained sequence is limited to the CDR3, 39 bases, with the frame set at the first base. V and J lose 2 bases and 0 bases, and a span of 4 bases separates them. Sequenced sample: PBMCs or T cells enriched from blood (not recorded which). The receptor chain draws on TRBV28 and TRBJ1-1; a confident D gene designation cannot be given. The source is a woman in her 30s who had been exposed to COVID-19. The CDR3 corresponds to CASSLNMNTEAFF. The DNA is as follows: TGTGCCAGCAGTTTAAACATGAACACTGAAGCTTTCTTT.